This T cell receptor beta chain was sequenced in a study of T cell changes during pregnancy in multiple sclerosis. The V gene end was trimmed by 6 bases and the J gene end by 2 bases; junction bases not matched to a gene: 8. This CDR3 region has 15 residues. CDR1 and CDR2 from the germline V gene are LNHDA and SQIVND (reference sequence). This clone has only a few counts. Sequencing used immunoSEQ multiplex PCR; TCRdb keeps in-frame clones, though not all of them. The sample contains more than 50,000 clones, roughly 87% of which appear only once. The sample here was peripheral blood, taken in the first trimester of pregnancy. This TCR was sampled from a female donor with multiple sclerosis, enrolled in a pregnancy study. This chain links TRBV19 with TRBJ1-1; 8 positions agree with TRBD1. The CDR3 loop is CASRRNGQGNTEAFF. The CDR3, as DNA: TGTGCCAGTAGGAGAAATGGACAGGGAAACACTGAAGCTTTCTTT.